The next 19 T cell receptor beta chains were all read from a single sample in a study of human T cells and chemical hapten exposure (dated by TCRdb to the early 2020s). The time point label of this sample denotes: patch test 1, 2 weeks after DPC sensitization. The sample's treatment or condition label, in plain terms: therapeutic diphenylcyclopropenone sensitization with weekly scalp DPC. Library preparation was by RACE. TCRdb lists the instrument as NextSeq 500. In-frame beta chains were kept once TCRdb had trimmed the public reads at Q25 with fastp and called clones with MiXCR. Every CDR3 protein is listed once, alongside the most common genes and DNA of its rows. Here the sample has under 450,000 distinct CDR3 sequences; approximately 4.4% occur a single time. The ten largest account for under 3% of the sample. The sequences come from whole blood, collected in connection with sensitization to the hapten diphenylcyclopropenone (DPC). Receptor source: a woman between 45 and 65 years old with alopecia areata. Some clones in this sample may be carry-over from other donors' samples.

In its sample, this clonotype was seen many times. The CDR3 is CSVGAGKGEQFF. For the CDR3, the DNA is TGCAGCGTGGGAGCGGGGAAGGGTGAGCAGTTCTTC. The chain employs TRBV29-1 and TRBJ2-1; 7 bases agree with TRBD2. In germline, CDR1 is SQVTM, CDR2 ANQGSEA. The CDR3 loop spans 12 amino acids. Trimming removed 6 bases from V and 9 bases from J; junction bases left unmatched: 8.

This clonotype showed up many times. The gene calls are TRBV6-6 and TRBJ2-7, with TRBD1 matching over 10 bases. The CDR3 totals 15 residues. Trimming at V came to 2 bases and at J to 5 bases, leaving 6 bases not matched to a gene. Per the germline V gene, CDR1 is MNHNY and CDR2 is SVGAGI (reference sequence). CDR3 DNA sequence: TGTGCCAGCAGTTACGGTACCGGGACAGGGGACGAGCAGTACTTC. It translates to CASSYGTGTGDEQYF.

This clonotype was seen ten or more times. The rearrangement uses TRBV29-1 and TRBJ2-3; maybe TRBD2 (5 bases). Germline V gives CDR1 SQVTM, CDR2 ANQGSEA. This CDR3 spans 15 amino acids. The V gene lost 7 bases and the J gene lost 0 bases, with 17 bases spanning the gap. The CDR3 region has the DNA TGCAGCGCCTTGAGGGCCGGTGCTAGCACAGATACGCAGTATTTT. Amino acids: CSALRAGASTDTQYF.

In DNA form, the CDR3 reads TGTGCCATCAGTGAGTCGGGTATCTCTGGAAACACCATATATTTT. It yields the protein CAISESGISGNTIYF. The J gene is TRBJ1-3, the V gene TRBV10-3, with no clear D. With 0 bases removed from V and 0 bases from J, the gap between germline ends came to 6 bases. Germline CDR1 reads ENHRY; CDR2 reads SYGVKD. This CDR3 is built from 15 residues.

This clonotype was detected a few times. The chain couples TRBV7-9 to TRBJ2-1; TRBD1 is a possible D gene (5 bases). CDR1 SEHNR and CDR2 FQNEAQ come from the germline V gene (reference sequence). The CDR3 loop spans 15 amino acids. V was cut by 4 bases and J by 5 bases, with 15 bases left in between. The CDR3 nucleotides read TGTGCCAGCAGCTCCAACTCGGACACGGACAATGAGCAGTTCTTC. This sequence encodes CASSSNSDTDNEQFF.

This clonotype was observed at least ten times. A much larger clone lies a single base off, so this may be a read error. V is TRBV12-3 or TRBV12-4 and J is TRBJ2-3; D not certain. This CDR3 comprises 11 residues. The CDR3 loop reads CASSLADTQYF. DNA for the CDR3: TGTGCCAGCAGCTTAGCAGATACGCAGTATTTT.

This clonotype has at least ten counts. The chain links TRBV29-1 to TRBJ1-2; 8 bases agree with TRBD1. The junction had 4 bases not matched to a gene; V was cut back by 4 bases and J by 6 bases. Germline values: CDR1 SQVTM, CDR2 ANQGSEA. The CDR3 is 12 residues long. The CDR3 DNA reads as TGCAGCGTTGTTGAGACAGGGGATGGCTACACCTTC. This encodes CSVVETGDGYTF.

This clonotype was counted at least ten times. This sequence joins TRBV9 and TRBJ1-2; 9 nucleotides match TRBD1. Germline values: CDR1 SGDLS, CDR2 YYNGEE. J gave up 4 bases and V 3 bases, and 7 bases lay outside the gene matches. This CDR3 has 15 amino acids. CDR3 coding DNA: TGTGCCAGCAGCGGTTACCGGGACAGGGCCTATGGCTACACCTTC. Its protein is CASSGYRDRAYGYTF.

This clonotype was found many times. V is TRBV9 and J is TRBJ2-5; a weak D match, TRBD2 (5 bases). The germline CDR1 and CDR2 sequences are SGDLS and YYNGEE. Trimming took 0 bases from V and 5 from J, leaving 11 bases between them. This CDR3 contains 14 residues. The CDR3 DNA sequence: TGTGCCAGCAGCGTAGATGGGAGAGAGGAGACCCAGTACTTC. Translating it yields CASSVDGREETQYF.

This clonotype was counted only a few times. The chain couples TRBV29-1 to TRBJ2-2; D is perhaps TRBD2 (6 bases). This CDR3 spans 14 amino acids. Germline lookup yields CDR1 SQVTM and CDR2 ANQGSEA. The V end lost 3 bases, the J end lost 4 bases, and 12 bases lay between the germline ends. The CDR3 DNA follows: TGCAGCGTTGATGCGGGGTTCGCCACCGGGGAGCTGTTTTTT. Amino acids: CSVDAGFATGELFF.

This clonotype occurred many times. The chain has TRBV10-3 and TRBJ1-1; tentatively, D is TRBD1 (6 bases). Germline assignment: CDR1 ENHRY and CDR2 SYGVKD. V was cut by 7 bases and J by 1 base, with 16 bases left in between. This CDR3 is 15 amino acids long. The CDR3 reads CAIMEGGAWNTEAFF. The DNA for the CDR3 is TGTGCCATCATGGAGGGGGGCGCTTGGAACACTGAAGCTTTCTTT.

J is TRBJ2-2 and V is TRBV7-2, with 9 positions matching TRBD1. Germline assignment: CDR1 SGHTA and CDR2 FQGNSA. V trimming: 5 bases; J trimming: 2 bases; junction bases outside the gene matches: 6. The length of the CDR3 is 16 residues. CDR3 sequence reads: CASSHTGQGNTGELFF. The CDR3 bases are TGTGCCAGCAGCCATACGGGACAGGGTAACACCGGGGAGCTGTTTTTT.

This clonotype has at least ten counts. The genes are TRBV4-3 and TRBJ2-2; TRBD1 matches at 8 bases. The CDR3 is 19 amino acids. The junction had 13 bases not matched to a gene; V was cut back by 4 bases and J by 0 bases. Germline V gene lookup returns CDR1 LGHNA and CDR2 YSLEER. CDR3 coding DNA: TGCGCCAGCAGCCGAATGAGGATAGGGACAGGCTCGAACACCGGGGAGCTGTTTTTT. This sequence encodes CASSRMRIGTGSNTGELFF.

This clonotype was found a few times. The CDR3 nucleotides read TGTGCCTGGAGCGCCGGGATCCATCAGCCCCAGCATTTT. Translation: CAWSAGIHQPQHF. This rearrangement joins TRBV30 to TRBJ1-5; D ambiguous. Trimming stripped 3 bases from V and 5 bases from J, with 11 bases between. CDR1 is GTSNPN, CDR2 SVGIG, per germline (reference sequence). This CDR3 spans 13 amino acids.

This clonotype was observed a few times. J is TRBJ2-1 and V is TRBV11-2; D tentatively fits TRBD1 or TRBD2 (6 bases each). The CDR3 extends over 14 amino acids. V was cut by 3 bases and J by 7 bases, with 13 bases left in between. Looked up from germline, CDR1 is SGHAT and CDR2 is FQNNGV. CDR3: CASSFRGPGNEQFF. DNA of the CDR3: TGTGCCAGCAGCTTCCGGGGGCCGGGAAATGAGCAGTTCTTC.

This clonotype was picked up many times. The genes are TRBV11-2 and TRBJ2-7, with 9 bases fitting TRBD1. CDR3 length: 15 amino acids. Trimming took 8 bases from V and 6 from J; bases not matched to a gene: 14. Germline V CDR1 and CDR2: SGHAT, FQNNGV. CDR3 residues: CASLAIRTGALEQYF. In DNA, the CDR3 is TGTGCCAGCCTCGCTATCCGGACAGGGGCGCTCGAGCAGTACTTC.

This clonotype was picked up many times. The chain combines TRBV24-1 with TRBJ1-2, with D maybe TRBD1 (5 bases). Trimming pared 3 bases from V and 2 bases from J, leaving 6 bases between. Germline V gene sequence: CDR1 KGHDR, CDR2 SFDVKD. The CDR3 runs 13 residues. CDR3 in amino acids: CATSDGGNYGYTF. CDR3 nucleotide sequence: TGTGCCACCAGTGATGGGGGAAACTATGGCTACACCTTC.

This clonotype has just a few counts. The V and J genes are TRBV28 and TRBJ2-1; 7 positions agree with TRBD2. The germline V gene encodes CDR1 MDHEN and CDR2 SYDVKM. J was trimmed by 9 bases and V by 8 bases; bases with no gene match: 7. There are 12 residues in the CDR3. The CDR3 here is CASSGGDGEQFF. As DNA, the CDR3 is TGTGCCAGCTCGGGGGGAGATGGTGAGCAGTTCTTC.

This clonotype was counted at least ten times. The chain employs TRBV10-3 and TRBJ2-3; TRBD2 might be the D (7 bases). V was shortened by 4 bases and J by 4 bases, with 12 bases between the two germline ends. CDR3 length: 14 residues. CDR1 ENHRY and CDR2 SYGVKD come from the germline V gene. The CDR3 coding sequence is TGTGCCATCAGTGTTGGGGGGGCGGCAGATACGCAGTATTTT. This gives the protein CAISVGGAADTQYF.